One T cell receptor (beta chain) is described in this entry. The antigen is unknown. MiXCR, run by TCRdb on the 5' RACE reads, gives a single entry per CDR3 protein. The sample carries 1.5 million to 2 million distinct CDR3 sequences, less than 35% recorded once. The CDR3 is 14 amino acids. The ends were cut back, 1 base at V and 2 bases at J, with 6 bases in the middle. This record comes from a study of identical twins. Study findings and constraints: Diverse VJ usage suggested most zero-insertion clonotypes were not invariant T cells. Whereas memory repertoires showed no such difference, abundant cord blood beta clonotypes carried fewer insertions. Its conclusions, products of cross-sectional statistical analysis, did not come from following the same donors. Out-of-frame beta sequences exhibited a weaker degree of excess twin sharing.

Specimen: cord blood. The rearrangement uses TRBV12-3 or TRBV12-4 and TRBJ1-5; D not certain. This clonotype was obtained from a newborn girl in good health. The CDR3: CASSLERGNQPQHF. The CDR3 coding sequence is TGTGCCAGCAGTTTAGAACGGGGCAATCAGCCCCAGCATTTT.